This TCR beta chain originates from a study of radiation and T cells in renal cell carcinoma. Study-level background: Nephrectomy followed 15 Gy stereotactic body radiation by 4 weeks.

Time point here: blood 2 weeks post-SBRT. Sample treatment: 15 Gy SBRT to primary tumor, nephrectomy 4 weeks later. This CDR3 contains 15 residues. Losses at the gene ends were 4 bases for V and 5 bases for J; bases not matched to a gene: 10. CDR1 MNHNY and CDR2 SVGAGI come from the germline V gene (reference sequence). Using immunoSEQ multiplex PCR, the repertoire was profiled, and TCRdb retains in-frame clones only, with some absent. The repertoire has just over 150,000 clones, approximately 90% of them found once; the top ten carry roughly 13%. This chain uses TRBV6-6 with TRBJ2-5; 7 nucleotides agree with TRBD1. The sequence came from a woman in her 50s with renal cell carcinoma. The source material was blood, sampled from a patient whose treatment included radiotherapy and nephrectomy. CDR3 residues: CASSSTRQGSETQYF. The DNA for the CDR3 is TGTGCCAGCAGTTCTACGAGACAGGGCTCGGAGACCCAGTACTTC.